This T cell receptor (beta chain) was profiled in a study of blood T cell repertoires in COVID-19. Whole-study context: From T cells, B-cell-depleted T cells, or PBMCs came the material, which was cDNA or gDNA.

V lost 3 bases to trimming and J lost 3 bases, with 15 bases between them. CDR1 is SEHNR, CDR2 FQNEAQ, per germline (reference sequence). CDR3 length equals 16 residues. Participant age was 18 to 89 years, and participants resided in fewer than 25 US areas. In the original processing: From reference gene primer amplification, estimates of nucleated cell counts were derived. The data were produced by immunoSEQ multiplex PCR, yet TCRdb's version contains in-frame clones alone and is incomplete. V, J and clone size reflect that table, while D and trimming were determined from the DNA. The top ten hold roughly 8.5% of the sample, which has about 460,000 clones, approximately 90% seen once.

This chain connects TRBV7-9 to TRBJ2-1, with unresolved D. This receptor was identified in a woman aged 55-69 years who had recovered from COVID-19. Sequencing input: PBMCs or T cells enriched from blood (not recorded which). The CDR3 loop reads CASSFIVTELYNEQFF. The CDR3 coding sequence is TGTGCCAGCAGCTTTATAGTCACAGAACTCTACAATGAGCAGTTCTTC. Supplemented by reference TRBV7-9 and TRBJ2-1, the full variable domain reads DTGVSQNPRHKITKRGQNVTFRCDPISEHNRLYWYRQTLGQGPEFLTYFQNEAQLEKSRLLSDRFSAERPKGSFSTLEIQRTEQGDSAMYLCASSFIVTELYNEQFFGPGTRLTVL.